The next 9 T cell receptor beta chains were all read from a single sample in a study of metastatic and nonmetastatic thyroid tumors. MiXCR was used by TCRdb to re-call the PCR reads. The sample lists about 92,000 clones, about 15% seen once, with 3.6% in the top ten. All patients were treatment-naive before thyroid surgery. The sequencing sample was made of blood. These TCRs come from a female donor with papillary thyroid cancer or a benign thyroid nodule (not recorded which). Some clones in this sample may be carry-over from other donors' samples.

This clone was seen repeatedly, ten times or more. This same CDR3 is encoded by further DNA sequences in the sample. The rearrangement links TRBV4-1 to TRBJ2-3, with 8 bases lining up with TRBD2. With 1 base clipped from V and 5 bases from J, the junction kept 11 bases outside the gene matches. Germline V gives CDR1 MGHRA, CDR2 YSYEKL. The CDR3 has 17 residues. The CDR3 sequence is CASSQVRRAGAGDTQYF. In DNA, the CDR3 is TGCGCCAGCAGCCAAGTGAGGCGAGCGGGGGCCGGAGATACGCAGTATTTT.

As to this clone: Given a much more abundant clone one base away, this may be a read error. Other DNA sequences in the same sample also yield this CDR3. V gene TRBV5-6 combines with J gene TRBJ2-3, with D tentatively TRBD2 (6 bases). The ends were cut back, 0 bases at V and 2 bases at J, with 16 bases in the middle. This CDR3 is built from 17 residues. Germline CDR1 and CDR2: SGHDT and YYEEEE. The CDR3 nucleotides are TGTGCCAGCAGCTTGGGTGAGACTAGACGTACCACAGATACGCAGTATTTT. Amino acid sequence: CASSLGETRRTTDTQYF. Full variable domain (remainder filled in from reference TRBV5-6 and TRBJ2-3): DAGVTQSPTHLIKTRGQQVTLRCSPKSGHDTVSWYQQALGQGPQFIFQYYEEEERQRGNFPDRFSGHQFPNYSSELNVNALLLGDSALYLCASSLGETRRTTDTQYFGPGTRLTVL.

A note on this clone: Given a much more abundant clone one base away, this may be a read error. CDR3 amino acids: CASSSREANTEAFF. The CDR3 DNA is TGCGCCAGCAGCTCGAGGGAGGCGAACACTGAAGCTTTCTTT. This chain links TRBV5-1 with TRBJ1-1; no reliable D call. Germline-derived CDR1 and CDR2 are SGHRS and YFSETQ. V lost 3 bases to trimming and J lost 1 base, with 10 bases between them. The CDR3 is 14 residues long.

This clone was counted ten times or more. The chain recombines TRBV13 with TRBJ1-4; tentative D call: TRBD1 (6 bases). This CDR3 region has 13 residues. Germline V lookup: CDR1 PRHDT, CDR2 FYEKMQ (reference sequence). V was trimmed by 4 bases and J by 7 bases, leaving 10 bases between them. This chain's CDR3 is CASSSRGGEKLFF. The CDR3 nucleotides read TGTGCCAGCAGCTCCAGGGGAGGTGAAAAACTGTTTTTT.

This clone showed up many times. The rearrangement joins TRBV20-1 to TRBJ1-2; no firm D call. There are 14 residues in the CDR3. CDR1 is DFQATT and CDR2 is SNEGSKA in the germline V gene (reference sequence). Trimming shortened V by 0 bases and J by 8 bases, and 16 bases separated the two germline ends. The CDR3 coding sequence is TGCAGTGCTAGAGATCGTTCCCCGGTGGAGGGCTACACCTTC. Its protein product is CSARDRSPVEGYTF.

Many counts were recorded for this clone. The chain is built from TRBV7-2 and TRBJ1-4, with TRBD1 matching over 7 bases. The germline V gene encodes CDR1 SGHTA and CDR2 FQGNSA. The CDR3 totals 15 residues. V lost 5 bases and J lost 7; bases outside the gene matches: 10. In DNA, the CDR3 is TGTGCCAGCAGCACCCGGACAGGTCGGAGTGAAAAACTGTTTTTT. Protein product: CASSTRTGRSEKLFF.

This clone occurred many times. This same CDR3 is encoded by further DNA sequences in the sample. This sequence joins TRBV5-1 and TRBJ2-5; D perhaps matches TRBD2 (5 bases). With 2 bases removed from V and 0 bases from J, the gap between germline ends came to 11 bases. The CDR3 runs to 15 residues. In germline, CDR1 is SGHRS, CDR2 YFSETQ. The CDR3: CASSLSGRYQETQYF. For the CDR3, the DNA is TGCGCCAGCAGCTTAAGCGGACGGTACCAAGAGACCCAGTACTTC. Complete variable domain (other parts from reference TRBV5-1 and TRBJ2-5): KAGVTQTPRYLIKTRGQQVTLSCSPISGHRSVSWYQQTPGQGLQFLFEYFSETQRNKGNFPGRFSGRQFSNSRSEMNVSTLELGDSALYLCASSLSGRYQETQYFGPGTRLLVL.

This clone has a count of ten or more. The chain's CDR3 is CSAYRQVNTGELFF. CDR3 bases: TGCAGTGCCTATCGACAGGTCAACACCGGGGAGCTGTTTTTT. V usage is TRBV20-1 and J usage is TRBJ2-2, with a weak D call TRBD1 (6 bases). This CDR3 is built from 14 residues. The V gene lost 6 bases and the J gene lost 2 bases, with 13 bases spanning the gap. Per the germline V gene, CDR1 is DFQATT and CDR2 is SNEGSKA (reference sequence).

Concerning this clone itself: This may come from a read error, since a much larger clone is one base off. The CDR3, as DNA: TGTGCCAGCAGTTACACGGGGGCAGATACGCAGTATTTT. This encodes CASSYTGADTQYF. The chain carries TRBV6-5 and TRBJ2-3, with a possible D match to TRBD2 (6 bases). The V gene's germline CDR1 is MNHEY and CDR2 SVGAGI. Trimming stripped 2 bases from V and 4 bases from J, with 7 bases between. The CDR3 is 13 residues long.